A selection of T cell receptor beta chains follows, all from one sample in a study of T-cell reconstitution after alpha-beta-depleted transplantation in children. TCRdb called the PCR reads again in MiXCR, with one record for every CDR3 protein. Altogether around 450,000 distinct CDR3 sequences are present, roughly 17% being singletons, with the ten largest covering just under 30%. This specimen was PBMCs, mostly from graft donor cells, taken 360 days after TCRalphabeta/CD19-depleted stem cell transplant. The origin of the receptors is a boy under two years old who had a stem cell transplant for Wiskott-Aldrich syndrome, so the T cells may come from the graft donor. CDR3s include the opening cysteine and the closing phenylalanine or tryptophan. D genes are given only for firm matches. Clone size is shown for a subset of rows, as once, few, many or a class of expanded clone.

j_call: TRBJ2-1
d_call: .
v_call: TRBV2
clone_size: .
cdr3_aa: CASSEDGRAYNEQFF
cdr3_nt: TGTGCCAGCAGTGAGGACGGGAGAGCCTACAATGAGCAGTTCTTC

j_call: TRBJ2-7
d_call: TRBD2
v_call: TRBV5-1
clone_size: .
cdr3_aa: CASSQIAGAYEQYF
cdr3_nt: TGCGCCAGCAGCCAGATAGCGGGAGCCTACGAGCAGTACTTC

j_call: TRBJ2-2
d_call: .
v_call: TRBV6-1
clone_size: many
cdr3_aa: CASTPLGIRNTGELFF
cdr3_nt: TGTGCCAGCACCCCGCTGGGGATCCGGAACACCGGGGAGCTGTTTTTT

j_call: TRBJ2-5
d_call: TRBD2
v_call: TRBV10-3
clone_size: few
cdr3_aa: CAIGRTSIETQYF
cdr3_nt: TGTGCCATCGGCCGGACTAGCATAGAGACCCAGTACTTC

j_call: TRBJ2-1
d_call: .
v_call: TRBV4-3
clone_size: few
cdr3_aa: CASSRAGSSYNEQFF
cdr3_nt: TGCGCCAGCAGCCGGGCGGGGAGCTCCTACAATGAGCAGTTCTTC

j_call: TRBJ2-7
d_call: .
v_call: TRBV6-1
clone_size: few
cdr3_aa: CASSVQEGGYEQYF
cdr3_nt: TGTGCCAGCAGTGTACAGGAGGGAGGCTACGAGCAGTACTTC

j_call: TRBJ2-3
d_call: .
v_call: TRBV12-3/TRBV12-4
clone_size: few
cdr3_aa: CASSLGTPSTDTQYF
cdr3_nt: TGTGCCAGCAGTTTGGGGACCCCTAGCACAGATACGCAGTATTTT

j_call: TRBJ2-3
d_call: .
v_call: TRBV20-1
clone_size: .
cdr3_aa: CSASSGGPTDTQYF
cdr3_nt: TGCAGTGCTAGTAGCGGAGGCCCTACAGATACGCAGTATTTT

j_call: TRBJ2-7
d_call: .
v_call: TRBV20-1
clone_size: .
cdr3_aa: CSATEYLGTKTYEQYF
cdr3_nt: TGCAGTGCTACCGAATATCTGGGGACAAAGACCTACGAGCAGTACTTC

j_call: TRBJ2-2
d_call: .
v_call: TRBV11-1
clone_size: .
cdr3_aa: CASSLRGNGAGELFF
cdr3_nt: TGTGCCAGCAGCTTAAGGGGAAATGGCGCCGGGGAGCTGTTTTTT

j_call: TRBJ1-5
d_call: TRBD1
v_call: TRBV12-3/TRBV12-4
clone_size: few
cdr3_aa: CASSPGTGRKPQHF
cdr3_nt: TGTGCCAGCAGTCCCGGGACAGGGAGAAAGCCCCAGCATTTT

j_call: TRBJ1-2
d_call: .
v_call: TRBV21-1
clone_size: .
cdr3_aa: CASSKSTPGHRTGGYTF
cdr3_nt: TGTGCCAGCAGCAAATCAACCCCGGGACACCGGACAGGAGGCTACACCTTC

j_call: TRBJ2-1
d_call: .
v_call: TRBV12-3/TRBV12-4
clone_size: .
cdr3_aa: CASSLEVREQFF
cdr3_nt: TGTGCCAGCAGTTTAGAGGTACGCGAGCAGTTCTTC

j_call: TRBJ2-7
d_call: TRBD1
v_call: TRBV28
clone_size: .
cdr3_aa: CASSHPDRGGYEQYF
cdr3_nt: TGTGCCAGCAGTCACCCCGACAGGGGGGGCTACGAGCAGTACTTC

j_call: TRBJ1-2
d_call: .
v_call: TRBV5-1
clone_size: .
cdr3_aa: CASSLGWVSDYGYTF
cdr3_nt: TGCGCCAGCAGCTTGGGTTGGGTGTCAGACTATGGCTACACCTTC

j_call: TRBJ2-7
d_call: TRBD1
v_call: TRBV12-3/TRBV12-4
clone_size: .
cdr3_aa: CASSSKGQGAGEQYF
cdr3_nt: TGTGCCAGCAGTTCAAAGGGACAGGGGGCTGGAGAGCAGTACTTC

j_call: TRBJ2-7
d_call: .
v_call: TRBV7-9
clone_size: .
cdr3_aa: CASSAHRDNLYEQYF
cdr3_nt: TGTGCCAGCAGCGCTCATAGGGACAATCTCTACGAGCAGTACTTC

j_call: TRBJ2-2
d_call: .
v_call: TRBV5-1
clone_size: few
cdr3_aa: CASSLDVELFTGELFF
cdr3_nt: TGCGCCAGCAGCTTGGATGTGGAGCTGTTCACCGGGGAGCTGTTTTTT

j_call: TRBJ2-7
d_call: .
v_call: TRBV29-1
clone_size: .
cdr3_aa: CSVEEAITYEQYF
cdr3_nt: TGCAGCGTTGAAGAGGCTATAACCTACGAGCAGTACTTC

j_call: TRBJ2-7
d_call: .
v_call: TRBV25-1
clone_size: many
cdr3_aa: CASSPRDTRLHEQYF
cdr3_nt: TGTGCCAGCAGTCCCCGGGACACCCGCCTTCACGAGCAGTACTTC

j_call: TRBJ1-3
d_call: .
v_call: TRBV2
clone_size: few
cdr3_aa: CASLQSSGNTIYF
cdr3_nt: TGTGCCAGCTTGCAGTCCTCTGGAAACACCATATATTTT

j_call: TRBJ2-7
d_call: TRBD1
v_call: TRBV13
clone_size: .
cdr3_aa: CASSLVLKGTASYEQYF
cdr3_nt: TGTGCCAGCAGCCTCGTACTCAAAGGGACAGCCTCCTACGAGCAGTACTTC

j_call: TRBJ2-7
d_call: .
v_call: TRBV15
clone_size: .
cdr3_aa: CATSRDRASREQYF
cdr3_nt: TGTGCCACCAGCAGAGATAGGGCTAGTCGCGAGCAGTACTTC

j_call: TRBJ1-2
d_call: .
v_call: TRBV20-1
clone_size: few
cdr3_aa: CSARPGYGYTF
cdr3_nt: TGCAGTGCTAGACCAGGGTATGGCTACACCTTC

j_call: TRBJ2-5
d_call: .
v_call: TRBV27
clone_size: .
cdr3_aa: CASSLSLSHRVGSPKETQYF
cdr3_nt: TGTGCCAGCAGTTTATCTCTCTCCCACCGGGTTGGTAGCCCCAAGGAGACCCAGTACTTC

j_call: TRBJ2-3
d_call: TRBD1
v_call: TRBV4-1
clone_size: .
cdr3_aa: CASGPTGLSDTQYF
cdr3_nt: TGCGCCAGCGGACCGACAGGGCTCTCAGATACGCAGTATTTT

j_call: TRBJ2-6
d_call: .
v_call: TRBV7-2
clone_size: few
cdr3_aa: CASSLSWGFGANVLTF
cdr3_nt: TGTGCCAGCAGCTTAAGTTGGGGATTCGGGGCCAACGTCCTGACTTTC

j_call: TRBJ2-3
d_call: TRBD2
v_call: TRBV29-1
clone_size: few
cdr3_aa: CSAVAGGLADTQYF
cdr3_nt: TGCAGCGCAGTAGCGGGAGGTCTTGCAGATACGCAGTATTTT

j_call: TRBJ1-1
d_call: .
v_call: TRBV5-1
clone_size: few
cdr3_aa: CASSQNQPGLSEAFF
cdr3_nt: TGCGCCAGCAGCCAAAACCAACCAGGGTTATCTGAAGCTTTCTTT

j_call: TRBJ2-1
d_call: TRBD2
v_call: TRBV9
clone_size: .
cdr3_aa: CASSVGGQRGVYEQFF
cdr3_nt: TGTGCCAGCAGCGTAGGCGGCCAACGGGGGGTCTATGAGCAGTTCTTC

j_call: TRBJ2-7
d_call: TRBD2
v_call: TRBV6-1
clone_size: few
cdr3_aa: CASSQAGVSYEQYF
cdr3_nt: TGTGCCAGCAGCCAAGCGGGAGTCTCCTACGAGCAGTACTTC

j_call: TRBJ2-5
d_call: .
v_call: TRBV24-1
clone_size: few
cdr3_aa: CATSGPLGTQYF
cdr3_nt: TGTGCCACCAGTGGGCCCCTCGGGACCCAGTACTTC

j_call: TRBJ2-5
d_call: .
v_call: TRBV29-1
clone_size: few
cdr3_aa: CSVRDTYEETQYF
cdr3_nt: TGCAGCGTCCGGGACACCTATGAAGAGACCCAGTACTTC

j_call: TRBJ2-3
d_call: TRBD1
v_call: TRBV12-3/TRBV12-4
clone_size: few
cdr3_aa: CASSFNRGLSTDTQYF
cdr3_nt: TGTGCCAGCAGTTTCAACAGGGGGCTAAGCACAGATACGCAGTATTTT

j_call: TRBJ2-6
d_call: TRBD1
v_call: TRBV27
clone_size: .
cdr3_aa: CASSFSGTGEFNVLTF
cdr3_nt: TGTGCCAGCAGTTTCTCCGGGACAGGGGAGTTCAACGTCCTGACTTTC

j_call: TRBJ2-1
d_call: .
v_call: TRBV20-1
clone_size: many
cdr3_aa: CSARDIQKVYNEQFF
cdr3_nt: TGCAGTGCTAGAGATATCCAGAAGGTTTACAATGAGCAGTTCTTC

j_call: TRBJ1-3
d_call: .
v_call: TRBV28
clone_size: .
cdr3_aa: CASSLLRSSGNTIYF
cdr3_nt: TGTGCCAGCAGTTTATTACGGAGCTCTGGAAACACCATATATTTT

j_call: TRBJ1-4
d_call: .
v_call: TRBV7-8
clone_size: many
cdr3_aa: CASSLARGTNEKLFF
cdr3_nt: TGTGCCAGCAGCTTAGCGCGGGGAACTAATGAAAAACTGTTTTTT

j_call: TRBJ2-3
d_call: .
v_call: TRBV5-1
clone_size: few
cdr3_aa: CASSLDRSSTDTQYF
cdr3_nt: TGCGCCAGCAGCTTGGACAGGTCAAGCACAGATACGCAGTATTTT

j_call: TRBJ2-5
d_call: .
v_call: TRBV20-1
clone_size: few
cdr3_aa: CSARGSRGARQETQYF
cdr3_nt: TGCAGTGCTAGAGGTTCTCGGGGGGCCCGACAAGAGACCCAGTACTTC

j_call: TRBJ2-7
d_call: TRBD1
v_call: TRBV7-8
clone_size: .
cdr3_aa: CASSFGQALAYEQYF
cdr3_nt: TGTGCCAGCAGCTTCGGACAGGCCTTAGCCTACGAGCAGTACTTC

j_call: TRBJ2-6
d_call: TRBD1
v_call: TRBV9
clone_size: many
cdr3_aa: CASSLQGSGANVLTF
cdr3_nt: TGTGCCAGCAGCTTACAGGGGAGCGGGGCCAACGTCCTGACTTTC

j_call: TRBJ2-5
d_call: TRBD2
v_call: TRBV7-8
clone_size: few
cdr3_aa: CAVGGAKTQYF
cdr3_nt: TGTGCCGTCGGGGGGGCGAAGACCCAGTACTTC

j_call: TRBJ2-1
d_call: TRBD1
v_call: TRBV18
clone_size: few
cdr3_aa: CASSHGTGGYGEQFF
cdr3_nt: TGTGCCAGCTCCCACGGGACAGGGGGTTATGGTGAGCAGTTCTTC

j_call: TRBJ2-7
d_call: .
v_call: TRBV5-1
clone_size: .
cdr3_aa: CASSLGFAGGFYEQYF
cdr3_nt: TGCGCCAGCAGCTTGGGGTTTGCTGGGGGTTTCTACGAGCAGTACTTC

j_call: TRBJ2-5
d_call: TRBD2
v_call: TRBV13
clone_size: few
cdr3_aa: CASSGRTSGQETQYF
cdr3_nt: TGTGCCAGCAGCGGTCGGACTAGCGGACAAGAGACCCAGTACTTC

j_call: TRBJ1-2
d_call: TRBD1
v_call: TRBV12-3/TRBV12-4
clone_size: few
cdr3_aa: CASSPDRVYGYTF
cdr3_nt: TGTGCCAGCAGTCCGGACAGGGTGTATGGCTACACCTTC

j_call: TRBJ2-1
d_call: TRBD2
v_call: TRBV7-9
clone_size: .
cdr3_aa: CASSLSVAGASDEQFF
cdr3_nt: TGTGCCAGCAGCTTATCGGTAGCGGGAGCGTCCGATGAGCAGTTCTTC

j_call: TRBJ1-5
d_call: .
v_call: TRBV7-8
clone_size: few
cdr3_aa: CASSRTEGNQPQHF
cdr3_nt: TGTGCCAGCAGCCGGACAGAGGGAAATCAGCCCCAGCATTTT